Each of the 7 T cell receptor beta chains below was sequenced from the same sample in a study of shared clonotypes between healthy human individuals. Repertoires were generated with immunoSEQ multiplex PCR, while TCRdb's copy carries only in-frame clones and drops some. The table shows 640,000 or so clones, with roughly 70% occurring only once. The sequencing sample was made of memory CD4+ T cells sorted from blood. Subset reported: CD45RA-negative fraction. All receptors come from a woman in her 30s in good health.

The chain couples TRBV5-6 to TRBJ2-1, with unresolved D. The CDR3 consists of 15 residues. Germline V gives CDR1 SGHDT, CDR2 YYEEEE. The V end lost 2 bases, the J end lost 1 base, and 10 bases lay between the germline ends. CDR3 sequence: CASSFPVSSYNEQFF. The CDR3 nucleotides read TGTGCCAGCAGCTTTCCAGTGTCGTCCTACAATGAGCAGTTCTTC.

This rearrangement joins TRBV28 to TRBJ1-1, with 8 bases lining up with TRBD1. CDR1 is MDHEN, CDR2 SYDVKM, per germline. Trimming removed 4 bases from V and 10 bases from J; junction bases left unmatched: 11. The CDR3 sequence is 14 residues long. CDR3 protein: CASSSSQQGGRAFF. The DNA for the CDR3 is TGTGCCAGCAGTTCTAGTCAACAGGGGGGGCGAGCTTTCTTT.

The chain employs TRBV11-2 and TRBJ2-7; D is unclear. Germline-derived CDR1 and CDR2 are SGHAT and FQNNGV. Trimming removed 5 bases from V and 5 bases from J, with 10 bases in between. This CDR3 has 12 amino acids. CDR3 protein: CASSGPGHEQYF. The DNA of the CDR3 is TGTGCCAGCAGCGGTCCGGGCCACGAGCAGTACTTC.

This clone was seen once. The chain links TRBV10-2 to TRBJ2-1, with D perhaps TRBD2 (5 bases). The CDR3 has 15 amino acids. Per the germline V gene, CDR1 is WSHSY and CDR2 is SAAADI. Trimming took off 7 bases at V and 5 bases at J, with 18 bases between the two ends. The CDR3 coding sequence is TGCGCCAGCACCCCCGGGGTAGATGGGAACAATGAGCAGTTCTTC. Its translation is CASTPGVDGNNEQFF.

The genes are TRBV29-1 and TRBJ2-1; TRBD1 aligns across 9 bases. Germline CDR1 SQVTM, CDR2 ANQGSEA. The length of the CDR3 is 16 residues. The J segment lost 3 bases and the V segment lost 6 bases, leaving 12 bases of the junction unmatched. For the CDR3, the DNA is TGCAGCGTCCCTAGGGGGACAGGGATTCTCTACAATGAGCAGTTCTTC. Amino acid sequence: CSVPRGTGILYNEQFF.

The genes are TRBV19 and TRBJ2-3; the D call may be TRBD1 or TRBD2 (5 bases each). The germline CDR1 and CDR2 sequences are LNHDA and SQIVND (reference sequence). Deletions cut 3 bases from V and 1 base from J, with 11 bases between. CDR3 length equals 15 residues. The CDR3 nucleotides are TGTGCCAGTAGTATCGGTCAGGGAGGCACAGATACGCAGTATTTT. This sequence encodes CASSIGQGGTDTQYF.

This clone was observed a few times. Other DNA sequences in this sample translate to the same CDR3. The gene calls are TRBV11-1 and TRBJ1-1, with D hard to call. The germline V and J ends were trimmed by 4 bases and 3 bases, with 9 bases remaining between them. The CDR3 totals 13 residues. The V gene's germline CDR1 is SGHAT and CDR2 FQDESV (reference sequence). The CDR3 sequence: CASSSQRDTEAFF. DNA for the CDR3: TGTGCCAGCAGCTCCCAGCGGGACACTGAAGCTTTCTTT.